This T cell receptor beta chain comes out of a study of patients and donors after allogeneic stem cell transplantation. This clonotype was found a few times. This CDR3 has 12 amino acids. CDR1 DFQATT and CDR2 SNEGSKA come from the germline V gene (reference sequence). One entry per CDR3 protein, called by TCRdb with MiXCR from the RT-PCR reads. Here the sample spans approximately 61,000 distinct CDR3 sequences, less than 15% being singletons. This sequence was found in a human donor who was either an allogeneic HSCT recipient or a stem cell or donor lymphocyte infusion donor (not recorded which). It is not recorded whose cells these are; they may come from a transplant donor. This chain links TRBV20-1 with TRBJ2-7; 7 bases agree with TRBD1. Sequenced: blood, either unsorted or a sorted T cell fraction (not recorded which). The CDR3 loop reads CSGRDRTYEQYF. The CDR3 bases are TGCAGCGGACGGGACAGAACCTACGAGCAGTACTTC.